The sequence of this T cell receptor beta chain was determined in a study of early T cells in non-severe SARS-CoV-2 infection (dated by TCRdb to the early 2020s). Regarding the study in general: TCR sequencing used bulk RNA from unsorted whole blood, so alpha and beta chains could not be paired. What the study reported, not specific to this receptor: Matching against VDJdb was skewed toward anti-spike CD8 responses, likely underestimated virus-specific expansions, and missed private and CD4 specificities.

Based on the germline V gene, the CDR1 and CDR2 sequences are SQVTM and ANQGSEA. There are 12 amino acids in the CDR3, from cysteine to phenylalanine inclusive. Kept here is only the CDR3 DNA, which spans 36 bases and is read in frame from base 1. V drops 4 bases and J drops 1 base, leaving 7 bases in between. This clonotype was recorded a few times. Its antigen remains undetermined. Base qualities are not recorded, but no much larger clone differs from it by a single base. The library was obtained by 5' RACE. Sequencing relied on a NextSeq 500. To correct for sequencing error and PCR bias, the TCR library protocol tagged individual cDNA molecules with unique molecular identifiers. Both TCR alpha and beta chains were sequenced, and tight co-correlation was observed between alpha and beta sequence abundances in each sample. The authors processed their data as follows. Decombinator V4 was used to annotate TCR sequences for V gene, J gene and CDR3. Expanded TCRs were defined as changing significantly between any two time points under a Poisson model with p below 0.0001. TCR abundances were normalised to the total number of TCRs sequenced per sample and were expressed as counts per million. MAIT TCRs were defined by TRAV1-2 paired with TRAJ12, TRAJ20 or TRAJ33, and iNKT TCRs by TRAV10 paired with TRAJ18. VDJdb, accessed 1 November 2021, was searched for CMV, EBV and SARS-CoV-2 annotated TCRs, with TCRs annotated for multiple antigens excluded. TCRdb reanalyzed the raw reads on its own, using fastp at Q25 for trimming and MiXCR for clone calling, and kept in-frame beta chains. Rows merge per CDR3 protein into single entries with the most common DNA and genes. The V and J calls and clone size are TCRdb's, not the authors'. This sample holds about 90,000 distinct CDR3 sequences; approximately 12% were observed only once. Together, the top ten hold 3.5% to 5% of the sample.

Set within a cohort of healthcare workers in London, UK, this nested case-control study involved weekly PCR testing of nasopharyngeal swabs along with blood sampling. Between 23 and 31 March 2020, the week of the UK lockdown, healthcare workers were enrolled and then followed up weekly for as long as 16 weeks. The receptor chain draws on TRBV29-1 and TRBJ2-5; the D gene is perhaps TRBD1, from 5 matching bases. The source is an adult who was a healthcare worker with PCR-confirmed SARS-CoV-2 infection or an uninfected control (not recorded which). Specimen: whole blood, collected at baseline. CDR3 reads: CSVAQAQETQYF. The DNA reads as follows: TGCAGCGTTGCACAGGCCCAAGAGACCCAGTACTTC.